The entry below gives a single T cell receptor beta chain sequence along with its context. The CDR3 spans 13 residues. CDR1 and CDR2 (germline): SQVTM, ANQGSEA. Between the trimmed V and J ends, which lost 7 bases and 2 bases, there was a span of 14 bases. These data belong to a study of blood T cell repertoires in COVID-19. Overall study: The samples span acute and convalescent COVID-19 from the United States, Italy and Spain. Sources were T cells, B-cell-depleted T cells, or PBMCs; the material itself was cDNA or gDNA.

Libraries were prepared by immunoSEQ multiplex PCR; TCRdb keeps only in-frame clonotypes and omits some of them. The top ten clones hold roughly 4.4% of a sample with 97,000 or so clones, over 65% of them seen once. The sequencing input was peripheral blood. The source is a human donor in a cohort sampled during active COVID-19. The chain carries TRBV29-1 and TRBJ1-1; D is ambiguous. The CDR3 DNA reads TGCAGCGCAGCGGCTGGAACCAACACTGAAGCTTTCTTT. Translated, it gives CSAAAGTNTEAFF.